The 25 T cell receptor beta chains listed next were all sequenced from one sample in a study of cytomegalovirus exposure and HLA in healthy donors. Researchers ran the PCR with 60 Vbeta and 13 Jbeta primers. Sequencing was performed with immunoSEQ multiplex PCR; in TCRdb, only in-frame clones are kept and a portion is missing. The sample shows roughly 140,000 clones, over 60% of them seen only once. Source material: PBMCs. These receptors came from a woman in her 40s in good health and CMV-seronegative.

On this clone: The same CDR3 can be traced to other DNA sequences in this sample. The V gene is TRBV2, the J gene TRBJ1-1; 9 bases match TRBD1. This CDR3 spans 18 amino acids. Looked up from germline, CDR1 is SNHLY and CDR2 is FYNNEI. J lost 8 bases, V lost 0 bases, and 16 bases had no gene match. The CDR3 DNA reads TGTGCCAGCAGTGAAGCGGGAACCAAACAGGGGGCGAGAACCGAAGCTTTCTTT. This codes for CASSEAGTKQGARTEAFF.

About this clone itself: The junction shows a germline mismatch at one end, possibly a read error. The rearrangement uses TRBV7-9 and TRBJ1-1; D might be TRBD1 (6 bases). CDR1 and CDR2 from the germline V gene are SEHNR and FQNEAQ (reference sequence). The CDR3 spans 14 residues. In DNA, the CDR3 is TGTTCCAGCAGCTTAGGGGGACTGATCACTGAAGCTTTCTTT. It codes for CSSSLGGLITEAFF.

The J gene is TRBJ2-7, the V gene TRBV7-2; D not certain. Germline values: CDR1 SGHTA, CDR2 FQGNSA. The CDR3 extends over 14 amino acids. Trimming took 5 bases from V and 0 from J, leaving 11 bases between them. In DNA, the CDR3 is TGTGCCAGCAGCCCCTCACAGCCCTCCTACGAGCAGTACTTC. It translates to CASSPSQPSYEQYF.

The V and J genes are TRBV4-1 and TRBJ2-7, with D perhaps matching TRBD2 (6 bases). Looked up from germline, CDR1 is MGHRA and CDR2 is YSYEKL. V shed 3 bases and J shed 7 bases, with 28 bases lying between them. The CDR3 contains 18 residues. CDR3 loop: CASSHPGGMGRSGLEQYF. The DNA of the CDR3 is TGCGCCAGCAGCCACCCCGGAGGCATGGGGAGGAGTGGGCTTGAGCAGTACTTC.

The rearrangement links TRBV2 to TRBJ2-7, with TRBD1 matching 9 bases. CDR1 is SNHLY, CDR2 FYNNEI, per germline. V lost 7 bases and J lost 3; bases outside the gene matches: 7. The CDR3 loop spans 14 amino acids. The chain's CDR3 is CASTRDRDLYEQYF. CDR3 in DNA: TGTGCCAGCACCAGGGACAGGGATCTCTACGAGCAGTACTTC.

The genes are TRBV18 and TRBJ1-1; D perhaps matches TRBD1 (5 bases). Trimming took 0 bases from V and 1 from J, leaving 12 bases between them. The CDR3 is 16 residues long. Germline CDR1 and CDR2: KGHSH and LQKENI. CDR3 residues: CASSPPGTVRNTEAFF. The CDR3 DNA reads as TGTGCCAGCTCACCACCCGGGACTGTTAGGAACACTGAAGCTTTCTTT. The whole variable domain, remainder taken from reference TRBV18 and TRBJ1-1, is NAGVMQNPRHLVRRRGQEARLRCSPMKGHSHVYWYRQLPEEGLKFMVYLQKENIIDESGMPKERFSAEFPKEGPSILRIQQVVRGDSAAYFCASSPPGTVRNTEAFFGQGTRLTVV.

By sample share, this clone is medium-sized. The rearrangement uses TRBV7-2 and TRBJ1-1; D gene ambiguous. V shed 5 bases and J shed 7 bases, with 17 bases lying between them. In germline, CDR1 is SGHTA, CDR2 FQGNSA. CDR3 length: 14 residues. CDR3 sequence reads: CASSGGREEVEAFF. DNA for the CDR3: TGTGCCAGCAGCGGAGGGAGGGAAGAGGTTGAAGCTTTCTTT.

The chain is built from TRBV5-4 and TRBJ1-2; D uncertain. The germline V gene encodes CDR1 SGHNT and CDR2 YYREEE (reference sequence). Trimming stripped 0 bases from V and 5 bases from J, with 11 bases between. CDR3 length equals 14 residues. The CDR3 loop is CASSLVGSGYGYTF. The CDR3 coding sequence is TGTGCCAGCAGCTTGGTCGGTTCGGGTTATGGCTACACCTTC.

The chain couples TRBV19 to TRBJ1-1, with 9 bases lining up with TRBD1. The CDR3 is 13 residues long. Looked up from germline, CDR1 is LNHDA and CDR2 is SQIVND (reference sequence). J gave up 9 bases and V 5 bases, and 7 bases lay outside the gene matches. This chain's CDR3 is CASSPGQGAKAFF. The CDR3 region has the DNA TGTGCCAGTAGTCCGGGACAGGGTGCTAAAGCTTTCTTT.

This clone was picked up one time. The chain employs TRBV5-1 and TRBJ1-3; D unresolved. The germline V gene encodes CDR1 SGHRS and CDR2 YFSETQ. This CDR3 is built from 15 residues. Between the trimmed V and J ends, which lost 2 bases and 0 bases, there was a span of 9 bases. The CDR3 DNA sequence: TGCGCCAGCAGCTTAAGCGGAGACTCTGGAAACACCATATATTTT. Its protein is CASSLSGDSGNTIYF. Full variable domain (missing parts from reference TRBV5-1 and TRBJ1-3): KAGVTQTPRYLIKTRGQQVTLSCSPISGHRSVSWYQQTPGQGLQFLFEYFSETQRNKGNFPGRFSGRQFSNSRSEMNVSTLELGDSALYLCASSLSGDSGNTIYFGEGSWLTVV.

This rearrangement joins TRBV18 to TRBJ1-4; D is unresolved. The CDR3 covers 15 residues. V was clipped by 2 bases and J by 0 bases, with 7 bases between them. Germline loops: CDR1 KGHSH, CDR2 LQKENI. The DNA for the CDR3 is TGTGCCAGCTCACCAGGCAGGACAACTAATGAAAAACTGTTTTTT. As protein: CASSPGRTTNEKLFF.

The chain recombines TRBV11-2 with TRBJ2-1, with D perhaps matching TRBD2 (6 bases). The V gene's germline CDR1 is SGHAT and CDR2 FQNNGV. Trimming removed 5 bases from V and 4 bases from J, with 18 bases in between. The CDR3 has 16 amino acids. In DNA, the CDR3 is TGTGCCAGCAGCCTTAGGGGTAGCGGAAGTTACAATGAGCAGTTCTTC. This translates into CASSLRGSGSYNEQFF.

This rearrangement joins TRBV6-1 to TRBJ1-1, with 7 nucleotides matching TRBD1. Unmatched junction bases numbered 3, after V lost 5 bases and J lost 0 bases. Per germline, CDR1 MNHNS and CDR2 SASEGT. This CDR3 has 14 residues. The DNA for the CDR3 is TGTGCCAGCAGTTCACAGGGGCTGAACACTGAAGCTTTCTTT. It encodes CASSSQGLNTEAFF.

To note about this clone: A much larger clone lies one base from this, so it may be a read error. This sequence joins TRBV27 and TRBJ1-1, with D possibly being TRBD1 (6 bases). V lost 5 bases and J 1 base, leaving 8 bases between the germline ends. The length of the CDR3 is 13 residues. Germline V gene lookup returns CDR1 MNHEY and CDR2 SMNVEV (reference sequence). The CDR3 nucleotides read TGTGCCAGCAGTGTGGGACAGAACACTGAAGCTTTCTTT. This codes for CASSVGQNTEAFF.

V and J are TRBV28 and TRBJ1-6, with 8 nucleotides matching TRBD1. Germline V lookup: CDR1 MDHEN, CDR2 SYDVKM. This CDR3 has 18 residues. Trimming cost V 5 bases and J 4 bases; bases outside gene matches: 13. The DNA for the CDR3 is TGTGCCAGCAGTGTCCCAGGGGGCGAGGGGAATTATAATTCACCCCTCCACTTT. Encoded protein: CASSVPGGEGNYNSPLHF.

This clone was counted once. The genes are TRBV11-3 and TRBJ1-1, with D unclear. Trimming pared 3 bases from V and 1 base from J, leaving 6 bases between. CDR3 length: 13 residues. Germline loops: CDR1 SGHNT, CDR2 YENEEA. CDR3 nucleotide sequence: TGTGCCAGCAGCTTTGGGAGGAACACTGAAGCTTTCTTT. Translating gives CASSFGRNTEAFF.

V and J are TRBV10-1 and TRBJ1-1; the D is unclear. This CDR3 contains 14 residues. The ends were cut back, 0 bases at V and 6 bases at J, with 11 bases in the middle. Per the germline V gene, CDR1 is WNHNN and CDR2 is SYGVQD (reference sequence). The CDR3 sequence: CASSESGSNAEAFF. In DNA form, the CDR3 reads TGCGCCAGCAGTGAGTCAGGGAGTAACGCTGAAGCTTTCTTT.

This clone came up a few times. The CDR3 region is CASSMGQYTYEQYF. CDR3 DNA: TGTGCCAGCAGCATGGGACAGTATACCTACGAGCAGTACTTC. The chain has TRBV7-9 and TRBJ2-7, with TRBD1 matching over 7 bases. CDR1 is SEHNR, CDR2 FQNEAQ, per germline (reference sequence). The CDR3 loop spans 14 amino acids. With V trimmed by 5 bases and J by 2 bases, 6 bases remained unmatched.

CDR3 sequence: CASSLFNRVRSNQPQHF. The CDR3 coding sequence is TGTGCCAGCAGTTTATTTAACAGGGTACGTAGCAATCAGCCCCAGCATTTT. V and J are TRBV28 and TRBJ1-5; D is possibly TRBD1 (6 bases). With 1 base removed from V and 0 bases from J, the gap between germline ends came to 13 bases. Germline V gives CDR1 MDHEN, CDR2 SYDVKM. The CDR3 has 17 amino acids.

With regard to this clone: A junction end diverges from the germline sequence, so it may reflect a read error. The chain uses TRBV7-9 and TRBJ1-2; 10 bases match TRBD1. CDR1 is SEHNR, CDR2 FQNEAQ, per germline (reference sequence). The CDR3 length is 19 residues. The CDR3 is CSSSFAPGTGAYHDYGYTF. DNA for the CDR3: TGTTCCAGCAGCTTCGCTCCGGGGACAGGGGCGTATCACGACTATGGCTACACCTTC. Full variable domain (outside the CDR3, taken from reference TRBV7-9 and TRBJ1-2): DTGVSQNPRHKITKRGQNVTFRCDPISEHNRLYWYRQTLGQGPEFLTYFQNEAQLEKSRLLSDRFSAERPKGSFSTLEIQRTEQGDSAMYLCSSSFAPGTGAYHDYGYTFGSGTRLTVV.

This clone was observed once. The chain joins TRBV29-1 to TRBJ2-2; TRBD2 is a possible D gene (5 bases). Trimming cost V 3 bases and J 2 bases, with 13 bases left between them. Germline CDR1 SQVTM, CDR2 ANQGSEA. This CDR3 is built from 15 residues. Written as DNA, the CDR3 is TGCAGCGTTGAGTTTGGGAGTTCTAACACCGGGGAGCTGTTTTTT. Translated, it gives CSVEFGSSNTGELFF.

This clone was seen just once. The rearrangement uses TRBV7-9 and TRBJ1-4, with D hard to call. The germline V gene encodes CDR1 SEHNR and CDR2 FQNEAQ (reference sequence). V was trimmed by 5 bases and J by 8 bases, leaving 18 bases between them. The CDR3 spans 15 residues. The CDR3 sequence: CASSPQIGSGEKLFF. The DNA for the CDR3 is TGTGCCAGCAGCCCCCAGATAGGGTCGGGGGAAAAACTGTTTTTT. Using reference TRBV7-9 and TRBJ1-4 for the parts outside the CDR3, the full variable domain is DTGVSQNPRHKITKRGQNVTFRCDPISEHNRLYWYRQTLGQGPEFLTYFQNEAQLEKSRLLSDRFSAERPKGSFSTLEIQRTEQGDSAMYLCASSPQIGSGEKLFFGSGTQLSVL.

The rearrangement joins TRBV2 to TRBJ2-1, with a possible D match to TRBD1 (6 bases). The CDR3 totals 16 residues. CDR1 is SNHLY, CDR2 FYNNEI, per germline. V gave up 4 bases and J gave up 4 bases, with 17 bases separating them. CDR3 sequence (DNA): TGTGCCAGCAGTGTAAGTGGGACAAGGCGATACAATGAGCAGTTCTTC. Translating it yields CASSVSGTRRYNEQFF.

Comments on this clone: An end of the junction differs from the germline gene, which may be a read error. CDR3 protein: CSSSSPWQGGYEQYF. The CDR3 coding sequence is TGTTCCAGCAGCTCCCCGTGGCAGGGCGGCTACGAGCAGTACTTC. The chain has TRBV7-9 and TRBJ2-7, with D perhaps matching TRBD1 (5 bases). Looked up from germline, CDR1 is SEHNR and CDR2 is FQNEAQ (reference sequence). The CDR3 is 15 amino acids.

The V call is TRBV11-2, the J call TRBJ1-2; D perhaps matches TRBD1 (6 bases). The CDR3 loop spans 16 amino acids. The V gene lost 0 bases and the J gene lost 7 bases, with 18 bases spanning the gap. Germline CDR1 and CDR2: SGHAT and FQNNGV. DNA of the CDR3: TGTGCCAGCAGCTTAGATGGGGGCCAGGGCAGCGCTGGCTACACCTTC. Protein sequence: CASSLDGGQGSAGYTF. Supplemented by reference TRBV11-2 and TRBJ1-2, the full variable domain reads EAGVAQSPRYKIIEKRQSVAFWCNPISGHATLYWYQQILGQGPKLLIQFQNNGVVDDSQLPKDRFSAERLKGVDSTLKIQPAKLEDSAVYLCASSLDGGQGSAGYTFGSGTRLTVV.